This T cell receptor (beta chain) was sequenced in a study of vaccination effects on CD4 cells after COVID-19. The protocol was immunoSEQ multiplex PCR, while the TCRdb copy is restricted to in-frame clones and leaves out a portion. The sample has 20,000 to 25,000 clones, more than 65% seen once. In the ViraFEST assay, antigen-specific CD4+ clonotypes were identified by expansion after peptide-pool stimulation. CD4+ T cell isolation took place after less than 13 days of culture. Each participant received a vaccine that was either BNT162b2 or mRNA-1273, given as two doses. V lost 3 bases to trimming and J lost 4 bases; unmatched junction nucleotides: 10. The germline gives CDR1 SGHRS, CDR2 YFSETQ. The CDR3 consists of 15 residues. Notes on this clone: What it binds is unknown.

This receptor was obtained from a human donor who received a COVID-19 vaccine. V is TRBV5-1 and J is TRBJ2-7; 7 bases match TRBD1. This specimen was CD4+ T cells from PBMCs cultured with SARS-CoV-2 spike peptides, taken after COVID-19 vaccination. The CDR3 sequence: CASSWVGTVPYEQYF. CDR3 in DNA: TGCGCCAGCAGCTGGGTAGGGACAGTACCTTACGAGCAGTACTTC.